The 22 T cell receptor beta chains below all came from one sample that was sequenced in a study of blood T cell repertoires in COVID-19. Produced via immunoSEQ multiplex PCR; TCRdb's table is partial and in-frame only. The sample gives roughly 150,000 clones, roughly nine tenths of which show up once; roughly a sixth is in the top ten. The sequencing sample was made of peripheral blood. The receptors stem from a man in his 60s with active or convalescent COVID-19.

J is TRBJ1-2 and V is TRBV6-4, with 9 bases fitting TRBD1. The germline V gene encodes CDR1 MRHNA and CDR2 SNTAGT. V was clipped by 5 bases and J by 9 bases; unmatched bases: 1. The CDR3 consists of 11 residues. The CDR3 region has the DNA TGTGCCAGCAGTAACAGGGGGCGCTACACCTTC. Translating it yields CASSNRGRYTF.

This sequence joins TRBV9 and TRBJ1-1, with TRBD1 as a possible D gene (6 bases). The CDR3 contains 13 residues. In germline, CDR1 is SGDLS, CDR2 YYNGEE. V dropped 4 bases and J dropped 10 bases, with 17 bases sitting between them. CDR3 nucleotides: TGTGCCAGCAGCTCCTTGTGGGGGCAGGTAGCTTTCTTT. Its protein product is CASSSLWGQVAFF.

The chain recombines TRBV5-1 with TRBJ2-1; D is undetermined. Trimming took 4 bases from V and 3 from J, leaving 17 bases between them. CDR1 and CDR2 from the germline V gene are SGHRS and YFSETQ. The CDR3 is made up of 16 amino acids. The CDR3 sequence is CASSLPTPTSYNEQFF. The CDR3 nucleotides read TGCGCCAGCAGCCTCCCTACGCCGACAAGCTACAATGAGCAGTTCTTC.

The chain joins TRBV7-9 to TRBJ2-1; TRBD2 matches at 8 bases. This CDR3 has 16 amino acids. Germline V CDR1 and CDR2: SEHNR, FQNEAQ (reference sequence). Losses at the gene ends were 6 bases for V and 1 base for J; bases not matched to a gene: 8. The CDR3 reads CASRDGRAPSYNEQFF. CDR3 in DNA: TGTGCCAGCAGGGACGGGAGGGCACCGTCCTACAATGAGCAGTTCTTC.

The chain couples TRBV5-1 to TRBJ2-7; 8 bases match TRBD1. Per germline, CDR1 SGHRS and CDR2 YFSETQ. Germline trimming cut 3 bases from V and 2 bases from J; bases unmatched to any gene: 7. This CDR3 has 15 amino acids. In nucleotides, the CDR3 is TGCGCCAGCAGCTCTGGACAGGGTATCCCCTACGAGCAGTACTTC. Its protein is CASSSGQGIPYEQYF.

This chain uses TRBV7-9 with TRBJ1-2; no definite D call. CDR3 length: 13 amino acids. V lost 3 bases and J 0 bases, leaving 5 bases between the germline ends. Germline V gene data show CDR1 as SEHNR and CDR2 as FQNEAQ (reference sequence). The CDR3 DNA sequence: TGTGCCAGCAGCTTTTCAGCTAACTATGGCTACACCTTC. Amino acids: CASSFSANYGYTF.

This chain connects TRBV5-1 to TRBJ1-4, with 9 nucleotides matching TRBD1. Looked up from germline, CDR1 is SGHRS and CDR2 is YFSETQ. The CDR3 spans 15 residues. V shed 4 bases and J 6 bases; nucleotides not matched to a gene: 7. The CDR3 spells CASSTGQGRDEKLFF. DNA for the CDR3: TGCGCCAGCAGCACGGGACAGGGTCGGGATGAAAAACTGTTTTTT.

This chain connects TRBV19 to TRBJ1-3; TRBD1 aligns across 7 bases. The germline CDR1 and CDR2 sequences are LNHDA and SQIVND (reference sequence). With 3 bases clipped from V and 0 bases from J, the junction kept 5 bases outside the gene matches. The CDR3 spans 16 residues. The CDR3 DNA reads TGTGCCAGTAGTATGGGACAGCCCTCCTCTGGAAACACCATATATTTT. It yields the protein CASSMGQPSSGNTIYF.

This rearrangement joins TRBV21-1 to TRBJ1-2; no check of the table's D call, TRBD1, against the DNA was made. TRBV21-1 is labeled a pseudogene. The CDR3 spans 18 residues. As DNA, the CDR3 is TGTGCCAGCAGCAATTCAGGGTGGAACAGGGGGCTTGGCTATGGCTACACCTTC. It codes for CASSNSGWNRGLGYGYTF.

The chain combines TRBV28 with TRBJ2-2; a possible D gene is TRBD2 (6 bases). The CDR3 is 15 residues long. Germline V gene sequence: CDR1 MDHEN, CDR2 SYDVKM. Trimming took off 5 bases at V and 1 base at J, with 11 bases between the two ends. The CDR3 sequence: CASSTPGGNTGELFF. The DNA of the CDR3 is TGTGCCAGCAGTACCCCCGGGGGGAACACCGGGGAGCTGTTTTTT. The complete variable domain, with remaining parts taken from reference TRBV28 and TRBJ2-2, reads DVKVTQSSRYLVKRTGEKVFLECVQDMDHENMFWYRQDPGLGLRLIYFSYDVKMKEKGDIPEGYSVSREKKERFSLILESASTNQTSMYLCASSTPGGNTGELFFGEGSRLTVL.

This clone was observed a single time. In nucleotides, the CDR3 is TGCGCCAGCAGCTTGGAAGGGAGGCGCACAGATACGCAGTATTTT. This translates into CASSLEGRRTDTQYF. The chain carries TRBV5-1 and TRBJ2-3; perhaps TRBD2 as D (6 bases). This CDR3 region has 15 residues. The V gene lost 0 bases and the J gene lost 1 base, with 9 bases spanning the gap. CDR1 and CDR2 (germline): SGHRS, YFSETQ.

The chain joins TRBV3-1 (or the pseudogene TRBV3-2) to TRBJ2-7; no reliable D call. The germline CDR1 and CDR2 sequences are LGHDT and YNNKEL (reference sequence). V dropped 1 base and J dropped 6 bases, with 7 bases sitting between them. CDR3 size: 12 residues. DNA of the CDR3: TGTGCCAGCAGCCAAGGCCCCGGCGAGCAGTACTTC. Amino acids: CASSQGPGEQYF.

The chain links TRBV6-5 to TRBJ1-3, with 8 positions matching TRBD1. Unmatched junction bases numbered 5, after V lost 7 bases and J lost 0 bases. Germline lookup yields CDR1 MNHEY and CDR2 SVGAGI. This CDR3 contains 15 residues. CDR3 amino acids: CASTRQGSSGNTIYF. The DNA of the CDR3 is TGTGCCAGCACTAGACAGGGGAGCTCTGGAAACACCATATATTTT.

The count of this clone is one. The chain recombines TRBV11-2 with TRBJ2-1; 7 positions agree with TRBD1. The CDR3 runs 17 residues. Germline V lookup: CDR1 SGHAT, CDR2 FQNNGV. J was trimmed by 0 bases and V by 5 bases; bases with no gene match: 10. In DNA, the CDR3 is TGTGCCAGCAGCCCGACAGGGAGATTACTCTCCTACAATGAGCAGTTCTTC. Translated, it gives CASSPTGRLLSYNEQFF. The entire variable domain, with the rest obtained from reference TRBV11-2 and TRBJ2-1, is as follows: EAGVAQSPRYKIIEKRQSVAFWCNPISGHATLYWYQQILGQGPKLLIQFQNNGVVDDSQLPKDRFSAERLKGVDSTLKIQPAKLEDSAVYLCASSPTGRLLSYNEQFFGPGTRLTVL.

The chain employs TRBV7-9 and TRBJ1-2, with 7 bases identical to TRBD1. V lost 7 bases, J lost 4 bases, and 9 bases stayed unmatched. CDR3 length equals 14 residues. The germline gives CDR1 SEHNR, CDR2 FQNEAQ (reference sequence). The CDR3 loop reads CASIRQGWGYGYTF. The CDR3 DNA sequence: TGTGCCAGCATCAGACAGGGATGGGGCTATGGCTACACCTTC.

The chain is built from TRBV19 and TRBJ1-5, with 9 bases that match TRBD1. The CDR3 has 15 residues. V shed 6 bases and J 1 base; nucleotides not matched to a gene: 4. CDR1 and CDR2 (germline): LNHDA, SQIVND (reference sequence). Written as DNA, the CDR3 is TGTGCCAGTAGGGACGGGACAGGGAGCAATCAGCCCCAGCATTTT. Translating gives CASRDGTGSNQPQHF.

Turning to this clone: The junction differs from germline at one of its ends, possibly a read error. This same CDR3 is encoded by further DNA sequences in the sample. The rearrangement uses TRBV2 and TRBJ1-2; 11 bases agree with TRBD1. CDR3 size: 14 residues. Germline CDR1 and CDR2: SNHLY and FYNNEI. The DNA of the CDR3 is TGTGCCAGCAGGGAAGGACAGGGGGCCGATGGCTACACCTTC. Translated: CASREGQGADGYTF.

This chain joins TRBV3-1 (or the pseudogene TRBV3-2) and TRBJ2-7, with 9 bases identical to TRBD2. Losses at the gene ends were 4 bases for V and 7 bases for J; bases not matched to a gene: 2. The CDR3 length is 12 residues. Germline V gives CDR1 LGHDT, CDR2 YNNKEL (reference sequence). CDR3 coding DNA: TGTGCCAGCAGCCCGCGGGAGGGAGAGCAGTACTTC. It codes for CASSPREGEQYF.

The rearrangement links TRBV5-8 to TRBJ2-1, with 10 bases matching TRBD1. CDR3 length: 15 residues. Per the germline V gene, CDR1 is SGHTS and CDR2 is YDEGEE. V lost 4 bases and J lost 6; bases outside the gene matches: 7. CDR3 coding DNA: TGTGCCAGCAGCCTTATGACAGGGGGCCTCAATGAGCAGTTCTTC. Translating gives CASSLMTGGLNEQFF.

The chain combines TRBV19 with TRBJ1-1; D not certain. Germline assignment: CDR1 LNHDA and CDR2 SQIVND (reference sequence). This CDR3 has 13 amino acids. Trimming removed 5 bases at V and 2 bases at J, with 9 bases between. DNA for the CDR3: TGTGCCAGTAGTCCGGGATTCAACACTGAAGCTTTCTTT. Protein: CASSPGFNTEAFF.

The chain uses TRBV12-3 or TRBV12-4 and TRBJ2-3, with 8 nucleotides matching TRBD2. The CDR3 is made up of 11 amino acids. V shed 5 bases, J shed 14 bases, and the junction held 6 bases outside the gene matches. The DNA of the CDR3 is TGTGCCAGCAGTGAGCGGGGGCACAGGTATTTT. Its protein product is CASSERGHRYF.

The CDR3 here is CASSFWGQGYQPQHF. The CDR3 nucleotides are TGTGCCAGCAGTTTCTGGGGACAGGGCTATCAGCCCCAGCATTTT. V usage is TRBV28 and J usage is TRBJ1-5; 9 nucleotides match TRBD1. CDR1 is MDHEN, CDR2 SYDVKM, per germline. V lost 3 bases and J lost 5; bases outside the gene matches: 5. The CDR3 has 15 residues.